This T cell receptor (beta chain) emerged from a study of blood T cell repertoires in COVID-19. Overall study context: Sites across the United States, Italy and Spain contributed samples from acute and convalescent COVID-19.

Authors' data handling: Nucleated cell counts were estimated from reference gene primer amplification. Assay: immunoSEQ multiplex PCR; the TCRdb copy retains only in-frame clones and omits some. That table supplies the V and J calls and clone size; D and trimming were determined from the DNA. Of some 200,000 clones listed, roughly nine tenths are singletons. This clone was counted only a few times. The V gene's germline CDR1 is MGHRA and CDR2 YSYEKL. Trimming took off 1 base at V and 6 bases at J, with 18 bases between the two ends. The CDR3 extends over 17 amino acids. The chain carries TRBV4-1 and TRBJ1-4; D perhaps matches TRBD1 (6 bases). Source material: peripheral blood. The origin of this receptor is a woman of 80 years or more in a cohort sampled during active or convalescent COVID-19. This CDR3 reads CASSQVGQGKSDEKLFF. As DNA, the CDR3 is TGCGCCAGCAGCCAAGTTGGTCAGGGGAAGAGCGATGAAAAACTGTTTTTT.